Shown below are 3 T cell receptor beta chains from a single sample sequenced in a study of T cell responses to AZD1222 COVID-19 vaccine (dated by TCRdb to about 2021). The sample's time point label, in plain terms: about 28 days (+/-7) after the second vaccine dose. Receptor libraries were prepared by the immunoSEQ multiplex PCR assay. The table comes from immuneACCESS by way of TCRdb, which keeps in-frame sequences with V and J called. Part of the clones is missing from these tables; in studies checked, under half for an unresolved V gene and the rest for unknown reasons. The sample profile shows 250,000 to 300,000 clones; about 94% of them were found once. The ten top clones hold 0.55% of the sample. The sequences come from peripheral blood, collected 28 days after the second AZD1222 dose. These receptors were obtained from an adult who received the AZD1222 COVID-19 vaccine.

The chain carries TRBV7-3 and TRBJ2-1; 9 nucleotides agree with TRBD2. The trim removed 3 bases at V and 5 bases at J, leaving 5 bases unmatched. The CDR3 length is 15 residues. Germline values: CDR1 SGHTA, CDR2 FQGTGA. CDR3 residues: CASSLGLAAHNEQFF. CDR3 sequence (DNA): TGTGCCAGCAGCTTGGGACTAGCAGCTCACAATGAGCAGTTCTTC.

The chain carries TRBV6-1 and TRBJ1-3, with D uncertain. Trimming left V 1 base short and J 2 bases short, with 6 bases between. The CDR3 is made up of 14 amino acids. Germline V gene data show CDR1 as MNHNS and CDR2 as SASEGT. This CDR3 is CASSEGGAGNTIYF. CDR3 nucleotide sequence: TGTGCCAGCAGTGAAGGCGGAGCTGGAAACACCATATATTTT.

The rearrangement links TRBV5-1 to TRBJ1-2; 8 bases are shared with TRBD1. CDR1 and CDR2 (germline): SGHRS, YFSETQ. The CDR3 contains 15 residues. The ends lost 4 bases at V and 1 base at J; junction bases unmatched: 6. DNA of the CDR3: TGCGCCAGCAGCAATTGGACAGGGAATAACTATGGCTACACCTTC. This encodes CASSNWTGNNYGYTF.